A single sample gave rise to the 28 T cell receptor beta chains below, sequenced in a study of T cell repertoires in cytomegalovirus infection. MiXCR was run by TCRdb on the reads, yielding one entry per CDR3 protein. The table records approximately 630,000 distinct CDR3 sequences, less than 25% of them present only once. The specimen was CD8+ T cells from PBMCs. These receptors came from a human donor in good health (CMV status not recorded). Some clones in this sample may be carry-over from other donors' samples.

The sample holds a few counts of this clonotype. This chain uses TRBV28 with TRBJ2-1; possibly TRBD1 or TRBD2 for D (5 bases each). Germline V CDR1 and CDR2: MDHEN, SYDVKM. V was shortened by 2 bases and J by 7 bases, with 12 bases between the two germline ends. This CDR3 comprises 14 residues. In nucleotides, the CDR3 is TGTGCCAGCAGTTTAAGGGGACCCCGGAATGAGCAGTTCTTC. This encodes CASSLRGPRNEQFF.

This CDR3 is CASGSPNQPQHF. The DNA for the CDR3 is TGTGCTAGTGGTTCCCCTAACCAGCCCCAGCATTTT. The gene calls are TRBV12-5 and TRBJ1-5; no definite D call. Germline CDR1 and CDR2: LGHNT and FRNRAP. The CDR3 is 12 amino acids. V lost 4 bases and J lost 7, with 8 bases in between.

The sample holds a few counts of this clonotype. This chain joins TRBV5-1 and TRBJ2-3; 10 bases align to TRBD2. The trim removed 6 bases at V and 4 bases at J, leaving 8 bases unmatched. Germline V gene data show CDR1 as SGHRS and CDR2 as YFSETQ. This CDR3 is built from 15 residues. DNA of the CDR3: TGCGCCAGCACCGCCGGACTAGCGGCCCCAGATACGCAGTATTTT. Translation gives CASTAGLAAPDTQYF. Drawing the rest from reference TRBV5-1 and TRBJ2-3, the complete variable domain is KAGVTQTPRYLIKTRGQQVTLSCSPISGHRSVSWYQQTPGQGLQFLFEYFSETQRNKGNFPGRFSGRQFSNSRSEMNVSTLELGDSALYLCASTAGLAAPDTQYFGPGTRLTVL.

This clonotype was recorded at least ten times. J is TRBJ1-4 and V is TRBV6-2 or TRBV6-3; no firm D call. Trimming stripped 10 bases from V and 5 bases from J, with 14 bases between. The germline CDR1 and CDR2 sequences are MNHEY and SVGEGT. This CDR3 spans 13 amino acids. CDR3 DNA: TGTGCCACCTGCACCAGAGGAAATGAAAAACTGTTTTTT. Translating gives CATCTRGNEKLFF.

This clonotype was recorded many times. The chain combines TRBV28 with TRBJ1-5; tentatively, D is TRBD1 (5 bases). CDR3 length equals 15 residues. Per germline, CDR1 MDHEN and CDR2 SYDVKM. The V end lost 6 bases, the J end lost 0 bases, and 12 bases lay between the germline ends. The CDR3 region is CASRSPGNSNQPQHF. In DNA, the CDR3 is TGTGCCAGCAGGTCACCAGGGAATAGCAATCAGCCCCAGCATTTT. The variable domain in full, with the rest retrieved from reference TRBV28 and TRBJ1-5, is DVKVTQSSRYLVKRTGEKVFLECVQDMDHENMFWYRQDPGLGLRLIYFSYDVKMKEKGDIPEGYSVSREKKERFSLILESASTNQTSMYLCASRSPGNSNQPQHFGDGTRLSIL.

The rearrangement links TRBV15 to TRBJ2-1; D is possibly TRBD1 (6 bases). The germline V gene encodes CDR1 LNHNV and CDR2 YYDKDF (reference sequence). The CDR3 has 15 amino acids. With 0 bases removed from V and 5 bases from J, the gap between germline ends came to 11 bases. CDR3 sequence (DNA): TGTGCCACCAGCAGAGACAGGGGAGTCAACAATGAGCAGTTCTTC. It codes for CATSRDRGVNNEQFF.

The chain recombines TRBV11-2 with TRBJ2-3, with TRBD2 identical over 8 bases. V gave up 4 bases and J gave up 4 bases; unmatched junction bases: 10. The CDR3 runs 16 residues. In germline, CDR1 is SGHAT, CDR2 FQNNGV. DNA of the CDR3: TGTGCCAGCAGCTCCCGCGGGGCGGGGGGTTCAGATACGCAGTATTTT. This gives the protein CASSSRGAGGSDTQYF.

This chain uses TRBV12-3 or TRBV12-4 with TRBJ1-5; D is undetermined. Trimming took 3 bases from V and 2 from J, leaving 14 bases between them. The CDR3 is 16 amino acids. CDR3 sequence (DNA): TGTGCCAGCAGTTTTGTCCCGGCGGATGGCAATCAGCCCCAGCATTTT. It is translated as CASSFVPADGNQPQHF.

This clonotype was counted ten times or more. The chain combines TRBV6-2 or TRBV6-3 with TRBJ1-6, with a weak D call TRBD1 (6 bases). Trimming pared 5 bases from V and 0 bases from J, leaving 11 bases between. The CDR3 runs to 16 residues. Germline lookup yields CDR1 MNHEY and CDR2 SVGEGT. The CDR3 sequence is CASSLGQLSYNSPLHF. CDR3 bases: TGTGCCAGCAGTCTCGGACAGCTCTCCTATAATTCACCCCTCCACTTT.

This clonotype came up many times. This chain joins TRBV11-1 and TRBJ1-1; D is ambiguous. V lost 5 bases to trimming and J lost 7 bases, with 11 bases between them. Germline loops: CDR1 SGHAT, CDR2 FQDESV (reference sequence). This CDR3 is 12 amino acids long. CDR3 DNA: TGTGCCAGCAGCCCAACAACGGTTGAAGCTTTCTTT. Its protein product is CASSPTTVEAFF.

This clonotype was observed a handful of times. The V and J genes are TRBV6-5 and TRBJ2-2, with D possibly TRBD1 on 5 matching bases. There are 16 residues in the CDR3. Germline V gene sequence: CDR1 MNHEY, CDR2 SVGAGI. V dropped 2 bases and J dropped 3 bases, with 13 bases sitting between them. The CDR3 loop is CASSYAKGQHTGELFF. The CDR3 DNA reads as TGTGCCAGCAGTTACGCGAAGGGGCAGCACACCGGGGAGCTGTTTTTT.

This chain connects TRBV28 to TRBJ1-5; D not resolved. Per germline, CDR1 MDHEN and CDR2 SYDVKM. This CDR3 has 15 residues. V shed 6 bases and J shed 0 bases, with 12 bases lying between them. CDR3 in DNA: TGTGCCAGCAGGGAACAGCGGTATAGCAATCAGCCCCAGCATTTT. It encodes CASREQRYSNQPQHF.

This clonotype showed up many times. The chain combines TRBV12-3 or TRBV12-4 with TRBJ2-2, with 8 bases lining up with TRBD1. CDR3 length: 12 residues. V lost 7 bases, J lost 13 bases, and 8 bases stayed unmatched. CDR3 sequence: CASTIGQGGLFF. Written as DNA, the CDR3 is TGTGCCAGCACTATAGGACAGGGAGGGCTGTTTTTT.

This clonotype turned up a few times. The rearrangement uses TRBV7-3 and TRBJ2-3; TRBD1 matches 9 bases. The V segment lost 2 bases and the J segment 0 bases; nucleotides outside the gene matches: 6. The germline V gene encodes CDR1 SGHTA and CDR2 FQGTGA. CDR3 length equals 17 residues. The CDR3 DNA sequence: TGTGCCAGCAGCTTACCTCGACAGGGGGGTAGCACAGATACGCAGTATTTT. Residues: CASSLPRQGGSTDTQYF.

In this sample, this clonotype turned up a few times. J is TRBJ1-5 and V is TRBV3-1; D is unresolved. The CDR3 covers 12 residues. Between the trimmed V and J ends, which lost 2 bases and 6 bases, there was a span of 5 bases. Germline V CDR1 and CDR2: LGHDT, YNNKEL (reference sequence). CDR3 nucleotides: TGTGCCAGCAGCCAAAGCTTTCAGCCCCAGCATTTT. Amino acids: CASSQSFQPQHF.

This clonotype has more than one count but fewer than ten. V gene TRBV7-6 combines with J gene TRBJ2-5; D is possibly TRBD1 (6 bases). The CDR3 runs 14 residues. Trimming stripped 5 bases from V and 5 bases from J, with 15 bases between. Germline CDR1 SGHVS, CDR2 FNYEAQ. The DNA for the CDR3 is TGTGCCAGCAGCCATCCCGGGCAGGGGGAGACCCAGTACTTC. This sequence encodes CASSHPGQGETQYF.

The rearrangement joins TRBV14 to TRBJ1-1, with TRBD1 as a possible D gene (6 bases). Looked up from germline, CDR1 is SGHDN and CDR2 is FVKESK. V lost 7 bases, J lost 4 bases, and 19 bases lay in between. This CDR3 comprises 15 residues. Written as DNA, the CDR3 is TGTGCCAGCAACAACTGGGGGCAGGGGCTCACTGAAGCTTTCTTT. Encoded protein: CASNNWGQGLTEAFF.

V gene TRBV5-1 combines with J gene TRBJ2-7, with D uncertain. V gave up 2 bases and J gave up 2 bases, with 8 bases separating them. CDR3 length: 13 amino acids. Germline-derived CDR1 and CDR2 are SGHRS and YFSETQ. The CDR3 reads CASSLKTTYEQYF. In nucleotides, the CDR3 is TGCGCCAGCAGCTTAAAGACCACCTACGAGCAGTACTTC.

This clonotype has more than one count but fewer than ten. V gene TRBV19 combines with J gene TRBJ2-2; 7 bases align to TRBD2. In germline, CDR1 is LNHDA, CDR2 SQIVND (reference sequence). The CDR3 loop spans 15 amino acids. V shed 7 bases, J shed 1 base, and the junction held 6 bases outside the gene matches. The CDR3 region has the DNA TGTGCCAGTATAGCGGGCTGGTTGAACACCGGGGAGCTGTTTTTT. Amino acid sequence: CASIAGWLNTGELFF.

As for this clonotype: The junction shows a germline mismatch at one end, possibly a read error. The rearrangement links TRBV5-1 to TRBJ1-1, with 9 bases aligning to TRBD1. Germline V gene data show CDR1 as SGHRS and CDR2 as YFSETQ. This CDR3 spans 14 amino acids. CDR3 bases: TGCGCCAGCAACTTGGCACAGGGGGCCGCTGAAGCTTTCTTT. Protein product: CASNLAQGAAEAFF.

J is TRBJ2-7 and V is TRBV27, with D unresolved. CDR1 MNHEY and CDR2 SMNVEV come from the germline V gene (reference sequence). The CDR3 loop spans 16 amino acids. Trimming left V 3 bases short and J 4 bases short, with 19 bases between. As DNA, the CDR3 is TGTGCCAGCAGTTTTATTTGGGCCCCAATGTCTTACGAGCAGTACTTC. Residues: CASSFIWAPMSYEQYF.

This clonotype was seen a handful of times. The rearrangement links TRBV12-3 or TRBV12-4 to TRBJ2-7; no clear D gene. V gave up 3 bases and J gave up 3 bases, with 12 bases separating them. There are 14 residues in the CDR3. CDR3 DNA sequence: TGTGCCAGCAGTTTGTCAACCCCAATCTACGAGCAGTACTTC. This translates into CASSLSTPIYEQYF.

The CDR3 DNA reads as TGTGCCACCAAGGGAAGCAGCTATGGCTACACCTTC. As protein: CATKGSSYGYTF. This chain joins TRBV2 and TRBJ1-2; D ambiguous. This CDR3 is 12 amino acids long. Germline CDR1 and CDR2: SNHLY and FYNNEI. Trimming removed 10 bases from V and 4 bases from J, with 13 bases in between. The whole variable domain, filled in from reference TRBV2 and TRBJ1-2, reads EPEVTQTPSHQVTQMGQEVILRCVPISNHLYFYWYRQILGQKVEFLVSFYNNEISEKSEIFDDQFSVERPDGSNFTLKIRSTKLEDSAMYFCATKGSSYGYTFGSGTRLTVV.

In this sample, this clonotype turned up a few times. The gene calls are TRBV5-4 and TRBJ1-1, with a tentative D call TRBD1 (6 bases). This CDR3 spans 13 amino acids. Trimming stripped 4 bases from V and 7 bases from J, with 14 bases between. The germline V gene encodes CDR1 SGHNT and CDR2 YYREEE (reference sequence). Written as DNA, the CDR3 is TGTGCCAGCAGCCCCGAGGGGGACATTGAAGCTTTCTTT. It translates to CASSPEGDIEAFF.

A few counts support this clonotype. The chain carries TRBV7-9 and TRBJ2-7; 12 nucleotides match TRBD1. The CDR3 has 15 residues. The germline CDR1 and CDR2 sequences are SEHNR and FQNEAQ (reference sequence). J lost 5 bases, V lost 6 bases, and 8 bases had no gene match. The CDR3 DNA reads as TGTGCCAGCAGGACAACCGGGACAGGGGGCGACGAGCAGTACTTC. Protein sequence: CASRTTGTGGDEQYF.

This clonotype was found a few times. CDR3 sequence reads: CASSVAAADNSPLHF. The CDR3 nucleotides are TGTGCCAGCAGCGTAGCCGCAGCGGATAATTCACCCCTCCACTTT. V and J are TRBV9 and TRBJ1-6; no clear D. CDR3 size: 15 residues. The V gene's germline CDR1 is SGDLS and CDR2 YYNGEE. V was clipped by 0 bases and J by 5 bases, with 9 bases between them.

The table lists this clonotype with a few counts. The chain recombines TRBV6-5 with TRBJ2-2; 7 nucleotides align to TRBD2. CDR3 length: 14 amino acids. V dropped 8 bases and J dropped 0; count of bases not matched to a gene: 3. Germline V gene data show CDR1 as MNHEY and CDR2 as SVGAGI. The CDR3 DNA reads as TGTGCCAGCGGGGGGGGGACGAACACCGGGGAGCTGTTTTTT. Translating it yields CASGGGTNTGELFF.

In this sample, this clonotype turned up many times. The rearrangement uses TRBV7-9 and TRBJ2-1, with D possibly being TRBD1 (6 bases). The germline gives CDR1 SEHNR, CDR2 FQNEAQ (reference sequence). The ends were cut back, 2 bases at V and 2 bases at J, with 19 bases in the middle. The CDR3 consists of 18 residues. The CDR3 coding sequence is TGTGCCAGCAGCTTATTGGACAGTCGGAGTTTTCCCTACAATGAGCAGTTCTTC. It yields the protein CASSLLDSRSFPYNEQFF. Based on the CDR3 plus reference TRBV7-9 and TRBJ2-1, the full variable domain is DTGVSQNPRHKITKRGQNVTFRCDPISEHNRLYWYRQTLGQGPEFLTYFQNEAQLEKSRLLSDRFSAERPKGSFSTLEIQRTEQGDSAMYLCASSLLDSRSFPYNEQFFGPGTRLTVL.